What follows are 5 T cell receptor beta chains derived from one specimen sequenced in a study of T-cell reconstitution after alpha-beta-depleted transplantation in children. Researchers prepared the TCRbeta library using unique molecular identifiers, the study reports. TCRdb fed the PCR reads into MiXCR, producing one record per CDR3 protein. The sample shows more than 120,000 distinct CDR3 sequences, 8.8% of them seen only once. The specimen was PBMCs, mostly from graft donor cells, collected 180 days after TCRalphabeta/CD19-depleted stem cell transplant. These receptors originate from a female patient aged 2-15 years who had a stem cell transplant for congenital amegakaryocytic thrombocytopenia, so the T cells may come from the graft donor.

The V gene is TRBV28, the J gene TRBJ2-2; 8 bases fit TRBD2. There are 16 residues in the CDR3. After removal of 4 bases from V and 7 bases from J, the junction contained 11 bases not matched to a gene. Per the germline V gene, CDR1 is MDHEN and CDR2 is SYDVKM. The CDR3 region is CASSSPGGGAVGELFF. In DNA, the CDR3 is TGTGCCAGCAGTTCCCCGGGGGGGGGCGCCGTCGGGGAGCTGTTTTTT.

The chain uses TRBV18 and TRBJ2-7; D ambiguous. Germline V CDR1 and CDR2: KGHSH, LQKENI. The CDR3 covers 14 residues. V was trimmed by 0 bases and J by 3 bases, leaving 9 bases between them. The CDR3 sequence is CASSPPVGVYEQYF. The CDR3 DNA reads TGTGCCAGCTCACCACCGGTAGGTGTCTACGAGCAGTACTTC.

The V call is TRBV20-1, the J call TRBJ1-5; 7 positions match TRBD1. CDR1 is DFQATT and CDR2 is SNEGSKA in the germline V gene (reference sequence). Trimming cost V 0 bases and J 5 bases; bases outside gene matches: 7. The CDR3 totals 15 residues. CDR3 in DNA: TGCAGTGCTAGAGATTGGCCAGGGGGGGATCAGCCCCAGCATTTT. Translated: CSARDWPGGDQPQHF.

The V and J genes are TRBV23-1 and TRBJ2-1; D perhaps matches TRBD2 (5 bases). TRBV23-1 is flagged as an ORF with uncertain function. The CDR3 contains 15 residues. V was clipped by 3 bases and J by 4 bases, with 13 bases between them. The CDR3 spells CASSQPFGGYNEQFF. For the CDR3, the DNA is TGCGCCAGCAGTCAGCCTTTCGGCGGGTACAATGAGCAGTTCTTC.

This clonotype was counted at least ten times. V and J are TRBV20-1 and TRBJ1-5; D might be TRBD1 (5 bases). CDR3 length: 15 amino acids. Germline CDR1 reads DFQATT; CDR2 reads SNEGSKA (reference sequence). Trimming removed 0 bases at V and 1 base at J, with 10 bases between. The CDR3 DNA is TGCAGTGCTAGAGATTGGGGCGGCAGCAATCAGCCCCAGCATTTT. Amino acid sequence: CSARDWGGSNQPQHF.